One sample yielded the 5 T cell receptor beta chains listed below, sequenced in a study of T cell clones after liver transplantation (dated by TCRdb to the late 2010s). Libraries were prepared through the immunoSEQ multiplex PCR assay. The clones in this table, taken by TCRdb from immuneACCESS, are in-frame only. Not every clone is retained; where verified, under half of the shortfall comes from an unresolved V gene, and the cause of the rest is unknown. The sample table lists tens of thousands of clones, roughly 84% of them with a count of one. The top ten constitute more than 2% of the sample. The material was CD4+ T cells from blood, obtained 24 months after liver transplant. Every receptor here comes from a human patient who received a liver transplant. After a transplant, some of the T cells may come from the graft donor.

The chain recombines TRBV15 with TRBJ1-2, with D possibly matching TRBD1 (5 bases). V was pared by 2 bases and J by 3 bases, with 16 bases between. Germline-derived CDR1 and CDR2 are LNHNV and YYDKDF (reference sequence). This CDR3 has 16 amino acids. The CDR3 sequence: CATSRLDQGVDYGYTF. CDR3 nucleotides: TGTGCCACCAGCAGATTAGACCAGGGTGTAGACTATGGCTACACCTTC.

The chain recombines TRBV27 with TRBJ2-1; 9 nucleotides match TRBD1. Trimming at V came to 2 bases and at J to 9 bases, leaving 5 bases not matched to a gene. Germline loops: CDR1 MNHEY, CDR2 SMNVEV (reference sequence). The CDR3 consists of 14 residues. CDR3 nucleotides: TGTGCCAGCAGTTTACCTTTGACAGGGGGTGAGCAGTTCTTC. It translates to CASSLPLTGGEQFF.

The J gene is TRBJ1-1, the V gene TRBV6-5, with 7 bases aligning to TRBD1. Germline CDR1 reads MNHEY; CDR2 reads SVGAGI. V trimming: 2 bases; J trimming: 7 bases; junction bases outside the gene matches: 7. The CDR3 runs to 14 residues. The CDR3 region is CASSYENRGVEAFF. The DNA of the CDR3 is TGTGCCAGCAGTTACGAGAACAGGGGAGTTGAAGCTTTCTTT.

The rearrangement links TRBV25-1 to TRBJ1-2, with a possible D match to TRBD1 (6 bases). Per the germline V gene, CDR1 is MGHDK and CDR2 is SYGVNS. Trimming pared 5 bases from V and 6 bases from J, leaving 19 bases between. There are 15 residues in the CDR3. The CDR3 DNA follows: TGTGCCAGCAGTCAACCGGGGAACAGGGAAGATGGCTACACCTTC. Amino acids: CASSQPGNREDGYTF.

This clone was counted only a few times. V usage is TRBV6-1 and J usage is TRBJ1-5; D is ambiguous. Germline assignment: CDR1 MNHNS and CDR2 SASEGT. There are 16 residues in the CDR3. Trimming removed 4 bases at V and 0 bases at J, with 13 bases between. The CDR3 reads CASSVVDGLSNQPQHF. CDR3 DNA: TGTGCCAGCAGTGTCGTAGACGGCCTTAGCAATCAGCCCCAGCATTTT.